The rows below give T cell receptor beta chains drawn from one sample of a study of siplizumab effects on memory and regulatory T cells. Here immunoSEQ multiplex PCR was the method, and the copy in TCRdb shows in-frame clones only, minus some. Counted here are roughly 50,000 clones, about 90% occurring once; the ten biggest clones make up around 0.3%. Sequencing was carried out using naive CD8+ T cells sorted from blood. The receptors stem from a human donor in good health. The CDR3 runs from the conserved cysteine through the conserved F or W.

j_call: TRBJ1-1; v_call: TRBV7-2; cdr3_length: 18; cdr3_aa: CASSLGEGRGAMNTEAFF
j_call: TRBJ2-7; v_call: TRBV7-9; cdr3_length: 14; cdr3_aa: CASSEGQSSYEQYF
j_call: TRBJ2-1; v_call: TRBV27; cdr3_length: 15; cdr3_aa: CASSPSGSSYNEQFF
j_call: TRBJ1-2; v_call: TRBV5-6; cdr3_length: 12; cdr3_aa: CASSLYTDGYTF
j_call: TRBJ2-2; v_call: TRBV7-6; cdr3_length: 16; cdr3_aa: CASSPVGGGAPGELFF
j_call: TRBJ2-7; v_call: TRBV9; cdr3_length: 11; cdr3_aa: CASSVGYEQYF
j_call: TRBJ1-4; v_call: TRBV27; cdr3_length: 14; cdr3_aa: CATRKQGTDEKLFF
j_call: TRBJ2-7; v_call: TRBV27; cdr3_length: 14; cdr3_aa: CASSGTNEPYEQYF
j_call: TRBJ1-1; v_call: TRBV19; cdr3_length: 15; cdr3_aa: CASSIERTINTEAFF
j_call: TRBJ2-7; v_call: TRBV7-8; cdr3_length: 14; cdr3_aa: CASSLVLPGDEQYF
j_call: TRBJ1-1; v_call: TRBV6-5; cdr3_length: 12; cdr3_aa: CASSYSGGEAFF
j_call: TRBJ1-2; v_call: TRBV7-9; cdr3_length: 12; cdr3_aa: CASSLAIRGYTF
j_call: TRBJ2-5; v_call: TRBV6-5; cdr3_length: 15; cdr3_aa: CASSYTQGLQETQYF
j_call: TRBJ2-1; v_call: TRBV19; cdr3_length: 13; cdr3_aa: CASKPSGGNEQFF
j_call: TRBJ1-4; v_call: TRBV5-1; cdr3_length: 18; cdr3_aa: CASSFRDRGPLLDEKLFF
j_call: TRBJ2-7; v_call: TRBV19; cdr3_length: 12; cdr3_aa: CASSGGSYEQYF
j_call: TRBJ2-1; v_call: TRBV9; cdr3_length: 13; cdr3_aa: CASSWDSGGEQFF
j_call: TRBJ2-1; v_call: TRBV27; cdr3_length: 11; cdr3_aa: CAIRRGNEQFF
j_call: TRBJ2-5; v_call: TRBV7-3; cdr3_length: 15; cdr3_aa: CASSFGTGAGETQYF
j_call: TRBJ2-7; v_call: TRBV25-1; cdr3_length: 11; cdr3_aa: CASTATYEQYF
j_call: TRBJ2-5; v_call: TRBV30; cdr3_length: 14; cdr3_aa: CAWTGTTPQETQYF
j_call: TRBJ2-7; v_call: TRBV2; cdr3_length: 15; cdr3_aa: CASSASQGGPYEQYF
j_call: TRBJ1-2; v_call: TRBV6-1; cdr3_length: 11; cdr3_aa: CASSGGPGYTF
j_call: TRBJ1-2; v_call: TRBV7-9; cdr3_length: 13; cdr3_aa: CASSLGGRWGYTF
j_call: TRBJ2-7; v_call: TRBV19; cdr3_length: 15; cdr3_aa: CASSFRGQYSYEQYF
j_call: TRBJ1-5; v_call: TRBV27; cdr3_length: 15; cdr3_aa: CASSLYGGGNQPQHF
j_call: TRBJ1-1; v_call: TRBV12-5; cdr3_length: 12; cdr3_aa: CASGHWGTEAFF
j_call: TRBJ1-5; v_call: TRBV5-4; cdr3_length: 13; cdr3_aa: CASSLGGGQPQHF
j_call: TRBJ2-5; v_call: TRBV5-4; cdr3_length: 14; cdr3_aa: CASSLWGNQETQYF
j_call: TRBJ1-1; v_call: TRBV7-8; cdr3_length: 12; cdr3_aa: CASSSGTLEAFF
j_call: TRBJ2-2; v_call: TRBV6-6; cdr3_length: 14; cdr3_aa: CASSYYGGAGELFF
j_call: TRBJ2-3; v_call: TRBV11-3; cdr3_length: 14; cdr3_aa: CASSQRVEPDTQYF
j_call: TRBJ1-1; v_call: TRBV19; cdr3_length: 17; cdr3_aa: CASSMNRLTARGTEAFF
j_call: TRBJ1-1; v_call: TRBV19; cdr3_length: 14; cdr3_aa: CASSTQMMNTEAFF
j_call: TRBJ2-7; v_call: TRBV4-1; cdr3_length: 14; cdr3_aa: CASSLTGSSYEQYF
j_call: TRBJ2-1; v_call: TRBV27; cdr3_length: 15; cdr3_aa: CASSLSAGRSNEQFF
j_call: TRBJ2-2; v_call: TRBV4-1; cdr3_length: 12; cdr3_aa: CASSQDPGELFF
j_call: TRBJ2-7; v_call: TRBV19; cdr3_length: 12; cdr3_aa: CASSSMIGEQYF
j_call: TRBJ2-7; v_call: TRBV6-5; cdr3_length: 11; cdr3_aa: CASSQETEQYF
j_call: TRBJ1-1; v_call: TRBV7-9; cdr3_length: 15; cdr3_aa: CASSLARGWNTEAFF
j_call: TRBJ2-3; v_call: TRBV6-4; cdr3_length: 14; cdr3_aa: CASLICRGWDTQYF
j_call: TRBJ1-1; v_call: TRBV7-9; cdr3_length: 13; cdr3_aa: CASSTTANTEAFF
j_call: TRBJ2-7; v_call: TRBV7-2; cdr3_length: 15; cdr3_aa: CASSLDHRGAYEQYF
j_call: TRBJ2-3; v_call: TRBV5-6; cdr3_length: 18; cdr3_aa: CASSAPKSGGFYTDTQYF
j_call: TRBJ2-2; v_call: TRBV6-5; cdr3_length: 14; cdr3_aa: CASIGAGARKELFF
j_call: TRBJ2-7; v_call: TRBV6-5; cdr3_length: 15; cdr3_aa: CASSPRDRGLYEQYF